This T cell receptor (beta chain) was captured by sequencing in a study of cytotoxic CD8 clonotypes in ibrutinib-treated CLL. Study results and limitations: Baseline clonality, above age-matched healthy donor levels, tracked circulating CD8+ T-cell counts.

TCRdb's copy holds only in-frame clones and misses some; the assay was immunoSEQ multiplex PCR. The sample shows 14,000 or so clones, roughly 50% of them seen only once. In this sample, this clone turned up a few times. The target antigen is unknown. Germline V gene sequence: CDR1 SGHTA, CDR2 FQGNSA. Trimming took off 4 bases at V and 6 bases at J, with 8 bases between the two ends. This CDR3 contains 12 residues. The sample in question was PBMCs, obtained at a 24-month disease-progression time point, from a patient treated with ibrutinib. The TCR originated in a human donor with chronic lymphocytic leukemia. The chain is built from TRBV7-2 and TRBJ2-3; no reliable D call. In DNA form, the CDR3 reads TGTGCCAGCAGCTCTAGACTGGATACGCAGTATTTT. Protein product: CASSSRLDTQYF.